One and the same sample provided the 17 T cell receptor beta chains below, sequenced in a study of blood T cell repertoires in COVID-19. Some clones are missing from TCRdb's copy, which holds only in-frame ones; the method was immunoSEQ multiplex PCR. The sample has about 140,000 clones, around 80% seen once. The specimen was peripheral blood. Source of these receptors: a man aged 55-75 years with active or convalescent COVID-19.

The J gene is TRBJ2-6, the V gene TRBV5-4; 9 nucleotides match TRBD2. V trimming: 5 bases; J trimming: 0 bases; junction bases outside the gene matches: 3. CDR1 and CDR2 (germline): SGHNT, YYREEE (reference sequence). The CDR3 covers 16 residues. The DNA for the CDR3 is TGTGCCAGCAGGACTAGCGGAAGCTCTGGGGCCAACGTCCTGACTTTC. Protein: CASRTSGSSGANVLTF. The whole variable domain, filled in from reference TRBV5-4 and TRBJ2-6, reads ETGVTQSPTHLIKTRGQQVTLRCSSQSGHNTVSWYQQALGQGPQFIFQYYREEENGRGNFPPRFSGLQFPNYSSELNVNALELDDSALYLCASRTSGSSGANVLTFGAGSRLTVL.

This clone was recorded only once. This chain connects TRBV19 to TRBJ1-3, with D possibly being TRBD1 (5 bases). The V gene's germline CDR1 is LNHDA and CDR2 SQIVND (reference sequence). The CDR3 has 19 amino acids. The germline V and J ends were trimmed by 4 bases and 0 bases, with 22 bases remaining between them. This chain's CDR3 is CASSTQYWQGRASGNTIYF. Here the CDR3 DNA reads TGTGCCAGTAGTACCCAATACTGGCAGGGCCGTGCCTCTGGAAACACCATATATTTT. Using reference TRBV19 and TRBJ1-3 for the parts outside the CDR3, the full variable domain is DGGITQSPKYLFRKEGQNVTLSCEQNLNHDAMYWYRQDPGQGLRLIYYSQIVNDFQKGDIAEGYSVSREKKESFPLTVTSAQKNPTAFYLCASSTQYWQGRASGNTIYFGEGSWLTVV.

The chain has TRBV2 and TRBJ1-6; D gene unclear. Trimming stripped 8 bases from V and 3 bases from J, with 11 bases between. Germline CDR1 reads SNHLY; CDR2 reads FYNNEI. The CDR3 has 14 residues. CDR3 nucleotides: TGTGCCAGCCACCCCAGTGGCTATAATTCACCCCTCCACTTT. Protein: CASHPSGYNSPLHF. Combining the CDR3 with reference TRBV2 and TRBJ1-6 gives the whole variable domain EPEVTQTPSHQVTQMGQEVILRCVPISNHLYFYWYRQILGQKVEFLVSFYNNEISEKSEIFDDQFSVERPDGSNFTLKIRSTKLEDSAMYFCASHPSGYNSPLHFGNGTRLTVT.

This chain connects TRBV7-6 to TRBJ1-1; no clear D. The V gene's germline CDR1 is SGHVS and CDR2 FNYEAQ. The CDR3 is 14 amino acids. Trimming stripped 1 base from V and 8 bases from J, with 14 bases between. Written as DNA, the CDR3 is TGTGCCAGCAGCTTAGGGTATGACATCTCCGAAGCTTTCTTT. It specifies CASSLGYDISEAFF.

The genes are TRBV18 and TRBJ1-6, with TRBD1 as a possible D gene (6 bases). Germline CDR1 KGHSH, CDR2 LQKENI. The CDR3 is 15 residues long. Trimming removed 2 bases at V and 9 bases at J, with 14 bases between. The CDR3 sequence is CASSPNQGSGSPLHF. Written as DNA, the CDR3 is TGTGCCAGCTCACCAAACCAGGGGTCGGGTTCACCCCTCCACTTT.

This sequence joins TRBV5-4 and TRBJ1-2; 7 bases map to TRBD1. This CDR3 comprises 15 residues. Unmatched junction bases numbered 7, after V lost 3 bases and J lost 2 bases. Germline V gives CDR1 SGHNT, CDR2 YYREEE (reference sequence). This CDR3 is CASSSRVGGNYGYTF. The CDR3 DNA is TGTGCCAGCAGCTCTAGGGTAGGGGGCAACTATGGCTACACCTTC.

This chain joins TRBV18 and TRBJ2-6; D might be TRBD1 (6 bases). Trimming shortened V by 8 bases and J by 1 base, and 15 bases separated the two germline ends. This CDR3 spans 16 amino acids. Per germline, CDR1 KGHSH and CDR2 LQKENI. The DNA for the CDR3 is TGTGCCAGCACGAACACAGGGTCATCTGGGGCCAACGTCCTGACTTTC. This encodes CASTNTGSSGANVLTF.

V and J are TRBV27 and TRBJ2-2; maybe TRBD1 (6 bases). CDR1 and CDR2 from the germline V gene are MNHEY and SMNVEV (reference sequence). V gave up 3 bases and J gave up 0 bases, with 11 bases separating them. The CDR3 is 16 residues long. CDR3 amino acids: CASSFITGSNTGELFF. In DNA form, the CDR3 reads TGTGCCAGCAGTTTTATAACAGGGTCGAACACCGGGGAGCTGTTTTTT.

V is TRBV7-6 and J is TRBJ2-7; possibly TRBD1 for D (6 bases). This CDR3 region has 15 residues. Looked up from germline, CDR1 is SGHVS and CDR2 is FNYEAQ. The germline V and J ends were trimmed by 4 bases and 2 bases, with 15 bases remaining between them. In DNA, the CDR3 is TGTGCCAGCAGCTCAGGACAGAAGAGCACCTACGAGCAGTACTTC. Translating gives CASSSGQKSTYEQYF.

CDR3 region: CASSQGTSRRGNEQFF. In DNA form, the CDR3 reads TGCGCCAGCAGCCAAGGAACTAGCCGGCGTGGAAATGAGCAGTTCTTC. The chain recombines TRBV4-1 with TRBJ2-1; possibly TRBD2 for D (6 bases). The CDR3 is 16 residues long. CDR1 MGHRA and CDR2 YSYEKL come from the germline V gene. Trimming cost V 1 base and J 7 bases, with 17 bases left between them.

CDR3 bases: TGTGCCAGTAGTATTTTGGTGTTACGGGACAGGGGGAGTCCCAACACCATATATTTT. Its protein product is CASSILVLRDRGSPNTIYF. The V gene is TRBV19, the J gene TRBJ1-3, with 11 positions matching TRBD1. CDR1 LNHDA and CDR2 SQIVND come from the germline V gene (reference sequence). J gave up 7 bases and V 3 bases, and 17 bases lay outside the gene matches. This CDR3 is built from 19 residues.

The chain links TRBV6-2 or TRBV6-3 to TRBJ2-7, with 8 bases matching TRBD2. After removal of 4 bases from V and 4 bases from J, the junction contained 6 bases not matched to a gene. Germline CDR1 and CDR2: MNHEY and SVGEGT. This CDR3 is built from 14 residues. This chain's CDR3 is CASSSSGRTYEQYV. As DNA, the CDR3 is TGTGCCAGCAGTTCCAGCGGGAGAACGTACGAGCAGTACGTC.

This chain links TRBV7-9 with TRBJ1-3; D gene ambiguous. The germline V gene encodes CDR1 SEHNR and CDR2 FQNEAQ (reference sequence). The CDR3 spans 13 residues. V was trimmed by 5 bases and J by 6 bases, leaving 11 bases between them. DNA of the CDR3: TGTGCCAGCAGCGGGCCCTTGGAAAACACCATATATTTT. Translation: CASSGPLENTIYF. Full variable domain (outside the CDR3, taken from reference TRBV7-9 and TRBJ1-3): DTGVSQNPRHKITKRGQNVTFRCDPISEHNRLYWYRQTLGQGPEFLTYFQNEAQLEKSRLLSDRFSAERPKGSFSTLEIQRTEQGDSAMYLCASSGPLENTIYFGEGSWLTVV.

This sequence joins TRBV11-2 and TRBJ2-7, with TRBD1 matching 7 bases. Germline CDR1 is SGHAT and CDR2 is FQNNGV. This CDR3 comprises 15 residues. J lost 3 bases, V lost 5 bases, and 10 bases had no gene match. The CDR3 DNA is TGTGCCAGCAGCAGACAAACAGGGGCGATCTACGAGCAGTACGTC. As protein: CASSRQTGAIYEQYV.

J is TRBJ2-1 and V is TRBV30, with 8 bases that match TRBD2. This CDR3 is built from 15 residues. In germline, CDR1 is GTSNPN, CDR2 SVGIG (reference sequence). J was trimmed by 5 bases and V by 4 bases; bases with no gene match: 10. The CDR3 coding sequence is TGTGCCTGGAACCGGGAGGGACAAAAAAACAATGAGCAGTTCTTC. Translation gives CAWNREGQKNNEQFF. The variable domain in full, completed from reference TRBV30 and TRBJ2-1, reads SQTIHQWPATLVQPVGSPLSLECTVEGTSNPNLYWYRQAAGRGLQLLFYSVGIGQISSEVPQNLSASRPQDRQFILSSKKLLLSDSGFYLCAWNREGQKNNEQFFGPGTRLTVL.

The rearrangement uses TRBV7-2 and TRBJ1-1, with TRBD1 identical over 7 bases. The CDR3 consists of 15 residues. The V gene end was trimmed by 3 bases and the J gene end by 4 bases; junction bases not matched to a gene: 8. CDR1 is SGHTA and CDR2 is FQGNSA in the germline V gene. Here the CDR3 reads CASSFQGVGGTEAFF. The CDR3 nucleotides read TGTGCCAGCAGCTTTCAGGGGGTAGGGGGCACTGAAGCTTTCTTT.

This sequence joins TRBV18 and TRBJ1-1; D gene ambiguous. V lost 1 base to trimming and J lost 1 base, with 10 bases between them. The CDR3 has 15 residues. The germline V gene has CDR1 KGHSH and CDR2 LQKENI. CDR3 in amino acids: CASSPRGGKNTEAFF. CDR3 sequence (DNA): TGTGCCAGCTCACCACGGGGAGGGAAGAACACTGAAGCTTTCTTT.